This T cell receptor beta chain came from a study of beta chain features in type 1 diabetes. The entirety of the isolated RNA underwent reverse transcription, so expressed TCRB transcripts were sequenced. Measured with immunoSEQ multiplex PCR; TCRdb has only the in-frame clones, and not every one. In the table there are 330,000 or so clones, roughly 12% of which are singletons. Germline lookup yields CDR1 SQVTM and CDR2 ANQGSEA. Trimming took 3 bases from V and 1 from J, leaving 9 bases between them. The CDR3 totals 13 residues. This clone appeared a few times. As yet, its antigen is unknown. Each donor gave one heparinised blood draw averaging around 0.12 L. Regarding the study as a whole: In all four CD4+ subsets, TCRB CDR3 length was significantly, moderately reduced in type 1 diabetes.

Material for sequencing was naive CD4+ T cells from blood. This receptor was taken from a woman aged 18-35 years with type 1 diabetes. This chain connects TRBV29-1 to TRBJ2-5; no firm D call. CDR3: CSVDLVPQETQYF. Here the CDR3 DNA reads TGCAGCGTTGATCTAGTTCCCCAAGAGACCCAGTACTTC.